What follows are 30 T cell receptor beta chains derived from one specimen sequenced in a study of TIL therapy for anti-PD-1-resistant metastatic lung cancer. The immunoSEQ assay was v3. The assay was immunoSEQ multiplex PCR, and TCRdb's table has in-frame clones only and misses some. The sample holds tens of thousands of clones; 78% are singletons and the top ten take less than 8.5%. The time point: pre-treatment sample, taken before nivolumab and TIL therapy. The specimen comprised blood, sampled at baseline. The origin of the receptors is a person between 25 and 79 years old with non-small cell lung cancer.

V usage is TRBV6-6 and J usage is TRBJ2-1; TRBD1 agrees at 9 bases. CDR3 length: 14 residues. Germline lookup yields CDR1 MNHNY and CDR2 SVGAGI (reference sequence). With 2 bases clipped from V and 8 bases from J, the junction kept 4 bases outside the gene matches. The CDR3 coding sequence is TGTGCCAGCAGTTACCTAACAGGGGGCTATGAGCAGTTCTTC. Translation: CASSYLTGGYEQFF.

This chain uses TRBV4-2 with TRBJ1-6; possible D gene TRBD1, 5 bases. V gave up 5 bases and J gave up 8 bases, with 13 bases separating them. CDR1 and CDR2 from the germline V gene are LGHNA and YNFKEQ. The length of the CDR3 is 14 residues. DNA for the CDR3: TGTGCCAGCAGCTTTAGGGGCGCCGATTCACCCCTCCACTTT. Translated: CASSFRGADSPLHF.

This chain uses TRBV7-2 with TRBJ2-3, with D possibly matching TRBD1 (6 bases). The CDR3 has 14 amino acids. Trimming took off 0 bases at V and 3 bases at J, with 7 bases between the two ends. Germline V gene data show CDR1 as SGHTA and CDR2 as FQGNSA. CDR3 in amino acids: CASSLAGQTDTQYF. The DNA of the CDR3 is TGTGCCAGCAGCTTAGCTGGACAGACAGATACGCAGTATTTT.

This clone was picked up a small number of times. The chain carries TRBV4-2 and TRBJ2-2; 12 bases align to TRBD2. In germline, CDR1 is LGHNA, CDR2 YNFKEQ. The CDR3 spans 18 residues. V dropped 4 bases and J dropped 6; count of bases not matched to a gene: 12. CDR3 loop: CASSRQPPGTSGSGELFF. The CDR3 DNA reads TGTGCCAGCAGCCGCCAGCCCCCCGGGACTAGCGGGTCCGGGGAGCTGTTTTTT.

The rearrangement uses TRBV27 and TRBJ1-5; TRBD1 matches 8 bases. Germline assignment: CDR1 MNHEY and CDR2 SMNVEV (reference sequence). Germline trimming cut 5 bases from V and 5 bases from J; bases unmatched to any gene: 14. The CDR3 length is 17 residues. DNA for the CDR3: TGTGCCAGCAGTCTAACCTCTACTCAGGGGGCGCATCAGCCCCAGCATTTT. Protein: CASSLTSTQGAHQPQHF.

V gene TRBV11-3 combines with J gene TRBJ2-1; 8 bases agree with TRBD1. Germline CDR1 SGHNT, CDR2 YENEEA. This CDR3 is 13 amino acids long. J lost 9 bases, V lost 8 bases, and 9 bases had no gene match. The CDR3 bases are TGTGCCAGCGGACAGGGAGGTGGGCTTGAGCAGTTCTTC. Protein sequence: CASGQGGGLEQFF.

The chain links TRBV9 to TRBJ2-7; D possibly corresponds to TRBD1 (6 bases). Germline V lookup: CDR1 SGDLS, CDR2 YYNGEE. The CDR3 consists of 18 residues. V was shortened by 0 bases and J by 3 bases, with 22 bases between the two germline ends. Written as DNA, the CDR3 is TGTGCCAGCAGCGTAGCTACAGGGACAAATAGGGTAGACTACGAGCAGTACTTC. Amino acid sequence: CASSVATGTNRVDYEQYF.

This chain uses TRBV30 with TRBJ1-1; a weak D match, TRBD1 (5 bases). V was trimmed by 2 bases and J by 7 bases, leaving 20 bases between them. This CDR3 contains 15 residues. CDR1 and CDR2 (germline): GTSNPN, SVGIG (reference sequence). The CDR3: CAWSPAWIGADEAFF. For the CDR3, the DNA is TGTGCCTGGAGTCCGGCCTGGATAGGGGCGGATGAAGCTTTCTTT.

V and J are TRBV19 and TRBJ1-2; 10 bases align to TRBD1. This CDR3 is 14 amino acids long. V lost 5 bases to trimming and J lost 3 bases; unmatched junction nucleotides: 3. The germline V gene has CDR1 LNHDA and CDR2 SQIVND (reference sequence). The CDR3 protein is CASSLDRGYYGYTF. The CDR3 region has the DNA TGTGCCAGTAGTTTGGACAGGGGGTACTATGGCTACACCTTC. The full variable domain, rest sourced from reference TRBV19 and TRBJ1-2, is DGGITQSPKYLFRKEGQNVTLSCEQNLNHDAMYWYRQDPGQGLRLIYYSQIVNDFQKGDIAEGYSVSREKKESFPLTVTSAQKNPTAFYLCASSLDRGYYGYTFGSGTRLTVV.

The chain's CDR3 is CASSHPRRDRGRGYTF. The CDR3 bases are TGTGCCAGCAGCCATCCCCGAAGGGACAGGGGCCGTGGCTACACCTTC. The rearrangement links TRBV14 to TRBJ1-2; 10 positions match TRBD1. The CDR3 sequence is 16 residues long. V lost 3 bases to trimming and J lost 7 bases; unmatched junction nucleotides: 11. The germline V gene encodes CDR1 SGHDN and CDR2 FVKESK. Complete variable domain (other parts from reference TRBV14 and TRBJ1-2): EAGVTQFPSHSVIEKGQTVTLRCDPISGHDNLYWYRRVMGKEIKFLLHFVKESKQDESGMPNNRFLAERTGGTYSTLKVQPAELEDSGVYFCASSHPRRDRGRGYTFGSGTRLTVV.

The V gene is TRBV5-6, the J gene TRBJ2-1, with D possibly being TRBD2 (7 bases). The V end was cut by 6 bases, the J end by 6 bases, with 19 bases between. The CDR3 contains 15 residues. The germline V gene has CDR1 SGHDT and CDR2 YYEEEE. The CDR3 nucleotides read TGTGCCAGCACCAATTGGGGGGGCCTTTTCAATGAGCAGTTCTTC. Its translation: CASTNWGGLFNEQFF.

The gene calls are TRBV4-3 and TRBJ2-7; weak D call: TRBD1 (7 bases). This CDR3 comprises 15 residues. Germline CDR1 and CDR2: LGHNA and YSLEER. Trimming cost V 0 bases and J 7 bases, with 16 bases left between them. CDR3 sequence (DNA): TGCGCCAGCAGCCAAGATTGGAGGGGGCGTAGAGAGCAGTACTTC. Translated: CASSQDWRGRREQYF.

The J gene is TRBJ2-3, the V gene TRBV5-1, with TRBD1 matching over 7 bases. Germline V gene lookup returns CDR1 SGHRS and CDR2 YFSETQ. The V gene end was trimmed by 4 bases and the J gene end by 0 bases; junction bases not matched to a gene: 5. The CDR3 has 15 amino acids. The CDR3 DNA reads as TGCGCCAGCAGCCAGGGACAGCGTAGCACAGATACGCAGTATTTT. As protein: CASSQGQRSTDTQYF.

The rearrangement joins TRBV2 to TRBJ1-1; no clear D gene. Germline loops: CDR1 SNHLY, CDR2 FYNNEI. The CDR3 consists of 17 residues. With 10 bases removed from V and 6 bases from J, the gap between germline ends came to 30 bases. CDR3 nucleotides: TGTGCCACTGGGGAGGGAGCAGTGAGTGTGTTGGGGTCTGAAGCTTTCTTT. The encoded protein is CATGEGAVSVLGSEAFF.

This rearrangement joins TRBV21-1 to TRBJ2-6; the listed D gene, TRBD2, was not tested against the DNA. TRBV21-1 is a pseudogene. This CDR3 has 16 residues. CDR3 DNA: TGTGCCAGCAGCAAAGTGTCTCGGAGGGACGGCAACGTCCTGACTTTC. Amino acids: CASSKVSRRDGNVLTF.

The chain couples TRBV9 to TRBJ2-5, with 9 bases identical to TRBD1. This CDR3 has 15 amino acids. With V trimmed by 6 bases and J by 5 bases, 11 bases remained unmatched. Germline-derived CDR1 and CDR2 are SGDLS and YYNGEE. The CDR3 nucleotides are TGTGCCAGCAAGAGAGGAACAGGGGGCGAGGAGACCCAGTACTTC. It yields the protein CASKRGTGGEETQYF.

This clone appeared once. The gene calls are TRBV11-2 and TRBJ1-4; D might be TRBD1 (6 bases). Looked up from germline, CDR1 is SGHAT and CDR2 is FQNNGV. Trimming cost V 5 bases and J 8 bases, with 24 bases left between them. This CDR3 comprises 17 residues. DNA of the CDR3: TGTGCCAGCAGCATGCCCATTGAGGGGGGGCGGCCCGAAAAACTGTTTTTT. Protein sequence: CASSMPIEGGRPEKLFF.

This clone is labeled as medium-sized. The chain joins TRBV4-1 to TRBJ2-7; the match to TRBD2 covers 10 bases. The CDR3 length is 15 residues. J lost 1 base, V lost 2 bases, and 2 bases had no gene match. Germline CDR1 and CDR2: MGHRA and YSYEKL. Written as DNA, the CDR3 is TGCGCCAGCAGCCAACTAGCGGGGGTATCCTACGAGCAGTACTTC. Translating gives CASSQLAGVSYEQYF.

V usage is TRBV5-1 and J usage is TRBJ2-7; D perhaps matches TRBD1 (7 bases). CDR1 is SGHRS, CDR2 YFSETQ, per germline. The CDR3 is made up of 15 amino acids. Trimming removed 10 bases at V and 5 bases at J, with 25 bases between. The CDR3 DNA reads as TGCGCCCGATCCAGGGGGGCTCCCTTGGAGAACGAGCAGTACTTC. Its translation: CARSRGAPLENEQYF.

The chain is built from TRBV18 and TRBJ1-3; no reliable D call. CDR1 KGHSH and CDR2 LQKENI come from the germline V gene. The CDR3 runs to 16 residues. V was clipped by 3 bases and J by 1 base, with 13 bases between them. CDR3 sequence (DNA): TGTGCCAGCTCACCGACCCGGACGGAATCTGGAAACACCATATATTTT. Translation: CASSPTRTESGNTIYF.

The chain links TRBV19 to TRBJ2-2; 7 bases line up with TRBD1. Losses at the gene ends were 5 bases for V and 4 bases for J; bases not matched to a gene: 4. This CDR3 contains 14 residues. Germline CDR1 reads LNHDA; CDR2 reads SQIVND (reference sequence). The DNA of the CDR3 is TGTGCCAGTAGTTACGGACAGGTCACCGGGGAGCTGTTTTTT. It yields the protein CASSYGQVTGELFF.

This clone occurred once. V gene TRBV19 combines with J gene TRBJ2-2; D perhaps matches TRBD2 (6 bases). CDR3 length equals 13 residues. Germline V gene sequence: CDR1 LNHDA, CDR2 SQIVND (reference sequence). With 7 bases removed from V and 13 bases from J, the gap between germline ends came to 19 bases. The CDR3 DNA reads TGTGCCAGTACCAAAGAAGGGACTCGGGTGCTGTTTTTT. Its protein product is CASTKEGTRVLFF.

This chain links TRBV15 with TRBJ1-5, with D perhaps TRBD1 (5 bases). CDR1 is LNHNV, CDR2 YYDKDF, per germline (reference sequence). Trimming stripped 3 bases from V and 10 bases from J, with 19 bases between. The CDR3 consists of 15 residues. CDR3 sequence (DNA): TGTGCCACCAGCAGGGGGACCCCGCTAATCAGCCCCCAGCATTTT. It translates to CATSRGTPLISPQHF. Combining the CDR3 with reference TRBV15 and TRBJ1-5 gives the whole variable domain DAMVIQNPRYQVTQFGKPVTLSCSQTLNHNVMYWYQQKSSQAPKLLFHYYDKDFNNEADTPDNFQSRRPNTSFCFLDIRSPGLGDTAMYLCATSRGTPLISPQHFGDGTRLSIL.

This chain uses TRBV19 with TRBJ2-1; D not certain. CDR3 length: 13 amino acids. With 3 bases removed from V and 4 bases from J, the gap between germline ends came to 7 bases. Looked up from germline, CDR1 is LNHDA and CDR2 is SQIVND (reference sequence). CDR3 nucleotide sequence: TGTGCCAGTAGTATCGGCCCGTACAATGAGCAGTTCTTC. Encoded protein: CASSIGPYNEQFF.

This clone showed up just a few times. The chain couples TRBV10-3 to TRBJ1-1, with D possibly TRBD1 on 5 matching bases. Germline CDR1 and CDR2: ENHRY and SYGVKD. The ends were cut back, 10 bases at V and 1 base at J, with 13 bases in the middle. The CDR3 is 13 amino acids. In nucleotides, the CDR3 is TGTGCCAACCGTAGACAGAAGAACACTGAAGCTTTCTTT. As protein: CANRRQKNTEAFF.

The chain couples TRBV30 to TRBJ1-2, with D hard to call. The germline gives CDR1 GTSNPN, CDR2 SVGIG (reference sequence). This CDR3 has 12 amino acids. V was shortened by 5 bases and J by 4 bases, with 11 bases between the two germline ends. The CDR3 spells CAWGEGGYGYTF. The CDR3 region has the DNA TGTGCCTGGGGAGAGGGAGGCTATGGCTACACCTTC.

The chain recombines TRBV28 with TRBJ2-2; the match to TRBD2 covers 14 bases. The CDR3 is 14 amino acids. Germline V gene sequence: CDR1 MDHEN, CDR2 SYDVKM. V gave up 10 bases and J gave up 9 bases; unmatched junction bases: 7. The CDR3 here is CANPGLAGARELFF. In DNA form, the CDR3 reads TGTGCCAACCCGGGACTAGCGGGAGCGAGGGAGCTGTTTTTT.

V usage is TRBV9 and J usage is TRBJ2-3, with a tentative D call TRBD2 (5 bases). The germline gives CDR1 SGDLS, CDR2 YYNGEE. V lost 0 bases and J lost 2, with 19 bases in between. The length of the CDR3 is 18 residues. The CDR3 DNA is TGTGCCAGCAGCGTAGGCCTAGCCGCTCCCCTTAACACAGATACGCAGTATTTT. Translated: CASSVGLAAPLNTDTQYF.

This chain links TRBV6-6 with TRBJ1-1, with 8 nucleotides matching TRBD1. CDR1 and CDR2 (germline): MNHNY, SVGAGI (reference sequence). J gave up 0 bases and V 2 bases, and 5 bases lay outside the gene matches. The CDR3 sequence is 16 residues long. CDR3 nucleotide sequence: TGTGCCAGCAGTTACCGACAGGGGAACGTGAACACTGAAGCTTTCTTT. It translates to CASSYRQGNVNTEAFF.

The genes are TRBV5-1 and TRBJ1-2; the D is unclear. Germline-derived CDR1 and CDR2 are SGHRS and YFSETQ. Trimming left V 0 bases short and J 1 base short, with 10 bases between. This CDR3 spans 15 amino acids. The CDR3 DNA sequence: TGCGCCAGCAGCTTGGATTTCGGCCTTAACTATGGCTACACCTTC. Translated: CASSLDFGLNYGYTF.